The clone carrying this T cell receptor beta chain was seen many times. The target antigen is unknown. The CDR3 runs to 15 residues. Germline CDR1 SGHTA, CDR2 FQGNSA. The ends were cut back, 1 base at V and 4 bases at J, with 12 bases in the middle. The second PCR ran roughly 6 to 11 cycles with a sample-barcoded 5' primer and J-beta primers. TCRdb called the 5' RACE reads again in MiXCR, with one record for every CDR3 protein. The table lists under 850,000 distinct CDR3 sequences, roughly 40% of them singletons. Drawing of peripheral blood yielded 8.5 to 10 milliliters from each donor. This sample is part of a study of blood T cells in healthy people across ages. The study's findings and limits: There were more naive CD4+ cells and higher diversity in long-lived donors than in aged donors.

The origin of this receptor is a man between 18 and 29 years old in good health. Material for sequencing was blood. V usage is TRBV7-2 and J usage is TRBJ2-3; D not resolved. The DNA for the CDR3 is TGTGCCAGCAGCTTAGGTATAACCGGGCCAGATACGCAGTATTTT. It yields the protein CASSLGITGPDTQYF. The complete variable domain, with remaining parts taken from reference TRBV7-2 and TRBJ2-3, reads GAGVSQSPSNKVTEKGKDVELRCDPISGHTALYWYRQSLGQGLEFLIYFQGNSAPDKSGLPSDRFSAERTGGSVSTLTIQRTQQEDSAVYLCASSLGITGPDTQYFGPGTRLTVL.